The rows below give T cell receptor beta chains drawn from one sample of a study of human T cells and chemical hapten exposure. TCRdb itself ran the RACE reads through MiXCR, one entry per CDR3 protein. The profile covers 70,000 to 100,000 distinct CDR3 sequences, with around 7% appearing a single time and roughly 1.6% taken by the ten largest. The sequencing here drew on whole blood, taken in connection with sensitization to the hapten diphenylcyclopropenone (DPC). The receptor set was obtained from a young woman with alopecia areata. Some clones in this sample may be carry-over from other donors' samples. Both conserved end residues are trimmed from each CDR3.

V,CDR3
TRBV10-3,ASLPGTGKQY
TRBV12-3/TRBV12-4,ASSCPRMAGYT
TRBV5-1,ASSLTGLAETSTDTQY
TRBV24-1,ATSGGQVMNEQF
TRBV5-6,ASSLGTGISYNEQF
TRBV4-1,ASSRLGLKETQY
TRBV3-1,ASSQVLAGGEEETQY
TRBV5-1,ASSLGDALRETQY
TRBV10-1,ASSEKFGEQF
TRBV30,AWSRTGKEEAF
TRBV5-1,ASSSQGQDSPLH
TRBV3-1,ASSQSMTYEQY
TRBV12-3/TRBV12-4,ASSSPGQGKVGYT
TRBV4-1,ASSQDEVAGGRRDTGELF
TRBV18,ASSPPGFSEAF
TRBV12-3/TRBV12-4,ASSRDRYNQPQH
TRBV30,AWSNVIGQF
TRBV5-1,ASSAGTGAYEQY
TRBV20-1,SALRRGGPQH
TRBV5-1,ASGPPGQLFGGYGYT
TRBV9,ASSAPDRSTEAF
TRBV20-1,SARSSGGAHGYT
TRBV7-2,ASSLRTSIADTQY
TRBV24-1,ATSSGAQSVADTQY
TRBV21-1,ASTGTSLNKNIQY
TRBV20-1,SARDSGGLSTQY